This T cell receptor beta chain was recorded in a study of blood T cell repertoires in COVID-19. On the study more broadly: Researchers got acute and convalescent COVID-19 samples from the United States, Italy and Spain.

The ends lost 2 bases at V and 4 bases at J; junction bases unmatched: 6. The CDR3 is made up of 15 amino acids. Germline lookup yields CDR1 ENHRY and CDR2 SYGVKD. This table comes from immunoSEQ multiplex PCR, and its TCRdb copy is limited to in-frame clones, with some not included. Here the sample spans 45,000 to 55,000 clones, around 78% being singletons. This clone is deemed medium-sized (0.01 to 0.1%). The J gene is TRBJ2-5, the V gene TRBV10-3; 8 bases map to TRBD2. This receptor was identified in a human donor in a cohort sampled during active COVID-19. The source material was peripheral blood. CDR3 bases: TGTGCCATCAGTGAGCCTATAGGGACTAGAGAGACCCAGTACTTC. It specifies CAISEPIGTRETQYF.